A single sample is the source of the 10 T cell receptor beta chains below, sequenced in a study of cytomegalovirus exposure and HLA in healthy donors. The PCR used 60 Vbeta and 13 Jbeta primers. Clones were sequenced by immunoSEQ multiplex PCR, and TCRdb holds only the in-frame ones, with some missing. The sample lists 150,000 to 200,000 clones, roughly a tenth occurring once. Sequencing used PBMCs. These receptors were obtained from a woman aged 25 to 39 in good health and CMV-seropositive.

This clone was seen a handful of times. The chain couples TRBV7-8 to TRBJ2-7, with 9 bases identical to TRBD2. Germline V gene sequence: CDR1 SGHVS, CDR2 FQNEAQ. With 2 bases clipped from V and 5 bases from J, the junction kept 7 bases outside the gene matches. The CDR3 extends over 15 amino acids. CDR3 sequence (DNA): TGTGCCAGCAGCTTATTTTTAGCGGGAGCCCACGAGCAGTACTTC. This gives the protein CASSLFLAGAHEQYF. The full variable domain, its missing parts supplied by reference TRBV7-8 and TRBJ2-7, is GAGVSQSPRYKVAKRGQDVALRCDPISGHVSLFWYQQALGQGPEFLTYFQNEAQLDKSGLPSDRFFAERPEGSVSTLKIQRTQQEDSAVYLCASSLFLAGAHEQYFGPGTRLTVT.

CDR3 amino acids: CASSQVKLGPYEQYF. The CDR3 DNA sequence: TGTGCCAGCAGCCAAGTAAAACTAGGACCCTACGAGCAGTACTTC. This chain connects TRBV4-2 to TRBJ2-7; possibly TRBD2 for D (5 bases). CDR3 length equals 15 residues. V shed 1 base and J shed 2 bases, with 12 bases lying between them. In germline, CDR1 is LGHNA, CDR2 YNFKEQ.

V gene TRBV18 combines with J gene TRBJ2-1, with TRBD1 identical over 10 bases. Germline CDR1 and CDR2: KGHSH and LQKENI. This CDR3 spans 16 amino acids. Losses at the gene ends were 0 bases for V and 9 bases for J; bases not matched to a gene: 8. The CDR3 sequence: CASSPPNRQGAGEQFF. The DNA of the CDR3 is TGTGCCAGCTCACCACCGAACAGACAGGGGGCTGGTGAGCAGTTCTTC.

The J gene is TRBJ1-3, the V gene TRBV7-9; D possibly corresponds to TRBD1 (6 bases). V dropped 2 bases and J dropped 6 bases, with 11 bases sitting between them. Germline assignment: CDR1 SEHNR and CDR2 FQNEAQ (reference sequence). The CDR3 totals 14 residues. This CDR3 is CASSLFGGPNTIYF. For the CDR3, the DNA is TGTGCCAGCAGCTTATTTGGGGGCCCAAACACCATATATTTT.

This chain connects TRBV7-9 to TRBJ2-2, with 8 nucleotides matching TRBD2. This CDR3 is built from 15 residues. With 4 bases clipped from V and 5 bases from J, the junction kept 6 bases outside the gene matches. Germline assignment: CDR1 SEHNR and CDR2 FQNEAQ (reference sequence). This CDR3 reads CASSWASGRTGELFF. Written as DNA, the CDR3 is TGTGCCAGCAGCTGGGCTAGCGGGCGGACCGGGGAGCTGTTTTTT.

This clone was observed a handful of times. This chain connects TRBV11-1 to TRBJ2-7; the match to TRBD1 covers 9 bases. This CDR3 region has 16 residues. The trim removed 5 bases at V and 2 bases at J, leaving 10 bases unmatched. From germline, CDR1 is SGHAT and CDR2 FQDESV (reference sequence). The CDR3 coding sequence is TGTGCCAGCAGCCTTAGGCCAGGGACAGGGACCTACGAGCAGTACTTC. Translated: CASSLRPGTGTYEQYF.

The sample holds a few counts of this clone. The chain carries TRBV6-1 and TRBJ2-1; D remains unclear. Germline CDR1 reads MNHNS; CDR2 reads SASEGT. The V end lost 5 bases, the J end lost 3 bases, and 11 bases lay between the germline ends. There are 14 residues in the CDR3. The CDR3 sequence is CASSKEYGYNEQFF. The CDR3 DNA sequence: TGTGCCAGCAGTAAGGAGTACGGCTACAATGAGCAGTTCTTC.

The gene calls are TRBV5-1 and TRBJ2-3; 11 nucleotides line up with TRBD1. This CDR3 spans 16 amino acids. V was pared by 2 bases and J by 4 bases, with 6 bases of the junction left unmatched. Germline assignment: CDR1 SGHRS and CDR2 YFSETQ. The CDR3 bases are TGCGCCAGCAGCTTAGGACAGGGGGCGGCATCAGATACGCAGTATTTT. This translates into CASSLGQGAASDTQYF. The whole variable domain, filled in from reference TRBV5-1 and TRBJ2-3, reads KAGVTQTPRYLIKTRGQQVTLSCSPISGHRSVSWYQQTPGQGLQFLFEYFSETQRNKGNFPGRFSGRQFSNSRSEMNVSTLELGDSALYLCASSLGQGAASDTQYFGPGTRLTVL.

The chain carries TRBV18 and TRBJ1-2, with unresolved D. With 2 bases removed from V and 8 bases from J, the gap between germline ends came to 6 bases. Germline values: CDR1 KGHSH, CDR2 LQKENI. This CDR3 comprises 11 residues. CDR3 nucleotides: TGTGCCAGCTCACCATCCCAGGGCTACACCTTC. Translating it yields CASSPSQGYTF.

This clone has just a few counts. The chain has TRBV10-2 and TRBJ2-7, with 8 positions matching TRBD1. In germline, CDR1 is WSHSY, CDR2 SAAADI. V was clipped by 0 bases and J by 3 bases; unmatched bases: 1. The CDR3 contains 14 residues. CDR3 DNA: TGCGCCAGCAGTGAGTCGGGACAGGTCTACGAGCAGTACTTC. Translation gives CASSESGQVYEQYF.